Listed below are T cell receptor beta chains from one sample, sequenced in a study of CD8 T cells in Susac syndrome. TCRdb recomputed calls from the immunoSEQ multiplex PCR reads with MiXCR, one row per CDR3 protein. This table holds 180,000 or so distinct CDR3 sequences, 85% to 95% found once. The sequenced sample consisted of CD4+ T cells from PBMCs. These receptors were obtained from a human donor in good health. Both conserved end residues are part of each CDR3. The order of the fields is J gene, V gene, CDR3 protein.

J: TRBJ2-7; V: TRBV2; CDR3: CASSERSDSYEQYF
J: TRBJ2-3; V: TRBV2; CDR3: CASSVLGLVTDTQYF
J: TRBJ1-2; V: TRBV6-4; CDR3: CASRSREINNYGYTF
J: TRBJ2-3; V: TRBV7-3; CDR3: CASSLRASDTQYF
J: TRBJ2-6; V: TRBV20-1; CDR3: CSASSGANVLTF
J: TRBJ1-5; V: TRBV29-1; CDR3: CSVLYGVSQPQHF
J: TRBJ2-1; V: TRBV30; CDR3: CAWGERPDNEQFF
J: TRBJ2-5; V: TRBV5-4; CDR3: CASSLAGARETQYF
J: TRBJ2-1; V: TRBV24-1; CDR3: CATSLQGAYNEQFF
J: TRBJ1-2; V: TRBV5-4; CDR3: CASSLGAWGTYGYTF
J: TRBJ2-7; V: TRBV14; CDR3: CASSPSFEQYF
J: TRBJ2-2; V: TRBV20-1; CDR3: CSADKSTSGRPGELFF
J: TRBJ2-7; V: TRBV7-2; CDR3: CASSLGGNYEQYF
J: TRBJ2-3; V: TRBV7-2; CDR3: CASSIGGGTDTQYF
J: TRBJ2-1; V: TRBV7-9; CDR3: CASSLTGGSLNEQFF
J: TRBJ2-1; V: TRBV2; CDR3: CASSARGGRGDEQFF
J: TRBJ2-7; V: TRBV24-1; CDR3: CATSDSGSRPYYEQYF
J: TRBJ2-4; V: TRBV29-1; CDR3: CSARLAGYFGKNIQYF
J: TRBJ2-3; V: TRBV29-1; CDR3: CSGLRADTQYF
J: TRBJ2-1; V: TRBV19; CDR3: CAAQGYDEQFF
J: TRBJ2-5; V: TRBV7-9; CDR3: CASSLGLAAYQETQYF
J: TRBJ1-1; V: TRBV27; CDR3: CASSLPPYTEAFF
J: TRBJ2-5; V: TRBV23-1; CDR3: CVGTGAWETQYF
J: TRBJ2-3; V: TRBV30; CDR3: CAWSPLDTQYF
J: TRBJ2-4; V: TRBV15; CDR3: CATSTVRMGNIQYF
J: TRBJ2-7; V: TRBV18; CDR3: CASSIDRTRSYEQYF
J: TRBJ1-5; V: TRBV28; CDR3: CASRGTLQPQHF
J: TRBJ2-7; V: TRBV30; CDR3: CAWRDYLRTKTYEQYF
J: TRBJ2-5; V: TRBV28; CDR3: CASIPSGRETQYF
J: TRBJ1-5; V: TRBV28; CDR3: CASRGGLSNQPQHF
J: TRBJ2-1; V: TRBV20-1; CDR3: CSASPGGDNEQFF
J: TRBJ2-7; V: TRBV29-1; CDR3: CSVAQASYEQYF
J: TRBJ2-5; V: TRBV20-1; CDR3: CSASKVPLQETQYF
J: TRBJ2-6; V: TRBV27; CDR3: CASSLSRTGFSGANVLTF
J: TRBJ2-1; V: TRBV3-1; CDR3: CASSRKGSGTYNEQFF
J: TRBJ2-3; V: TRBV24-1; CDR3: CATSSPDSPSDTQYF
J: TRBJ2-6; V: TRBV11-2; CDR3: CASSQTDSGANVLTF
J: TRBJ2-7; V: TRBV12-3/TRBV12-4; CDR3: CASSSGLEIYEQYF
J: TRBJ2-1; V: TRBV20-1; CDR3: CSARAVGRGRSYNEQFF
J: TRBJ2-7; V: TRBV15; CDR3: CATSRDLIQSGRPYEQYF